This T cell receptor (beta chain) was identified during a study of sequential checkpoint blockade in melanoma. Study details: TCRβ was sequenced from DNA of approximately 92 pretreatment tumors. Matched biopsies came pretreatment and at week 13 for 20 to 25 patients. General observations from the study: In arm A, pretreatment tumor clonality was associated with response.

This clone has a count of ten or more. What it recognizes is unknown. This CDR3 is built from 13 residues. Trimming took 4 bases from V and 4 from J, leaving 7 bases between them. Regarding treatment: randomized to nivolumab then ipilimumab (arm A) or the reverse (arm B). Assay: immunoSEQ multiplex PCR; the TCRdb copy retains only in-frame clones and omits some. The sample lists under 3,000 clones; 15% were seen once. The sequence came from a human donor with melanoma. Here the sequenced sample was tumor tissue (inferred from file names), taken from a patient given nivolumab and ipilimumab in sequence. The gene calls are TRBV7-1 and TRBJ2-2; D is undetermined. TRBV7-1 is an ORF, with its function uncertain. This chain's CDR3 is CASSLMVTGELFF. In nucleotides, the CDR3 is TGTGCCAGCAGCTTAATGGTCACCGGGGAGCTGTTTTTT.